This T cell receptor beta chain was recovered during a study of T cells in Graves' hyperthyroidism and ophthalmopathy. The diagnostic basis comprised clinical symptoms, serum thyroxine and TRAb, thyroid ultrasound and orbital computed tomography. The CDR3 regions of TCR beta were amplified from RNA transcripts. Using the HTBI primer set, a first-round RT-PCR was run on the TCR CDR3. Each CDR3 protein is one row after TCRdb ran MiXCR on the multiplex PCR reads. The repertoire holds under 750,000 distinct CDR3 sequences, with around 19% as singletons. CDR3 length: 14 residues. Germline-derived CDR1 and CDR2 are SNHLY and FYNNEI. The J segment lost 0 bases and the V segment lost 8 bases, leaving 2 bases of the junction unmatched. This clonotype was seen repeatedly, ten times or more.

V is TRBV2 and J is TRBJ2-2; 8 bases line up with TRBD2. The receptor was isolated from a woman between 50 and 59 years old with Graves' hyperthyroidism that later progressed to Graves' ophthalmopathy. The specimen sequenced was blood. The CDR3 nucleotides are TGTGCCAGCCGGCGGGGGGCGAACACCGGGGAGCTGTTTTTT. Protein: CASRRGANTGELFF.